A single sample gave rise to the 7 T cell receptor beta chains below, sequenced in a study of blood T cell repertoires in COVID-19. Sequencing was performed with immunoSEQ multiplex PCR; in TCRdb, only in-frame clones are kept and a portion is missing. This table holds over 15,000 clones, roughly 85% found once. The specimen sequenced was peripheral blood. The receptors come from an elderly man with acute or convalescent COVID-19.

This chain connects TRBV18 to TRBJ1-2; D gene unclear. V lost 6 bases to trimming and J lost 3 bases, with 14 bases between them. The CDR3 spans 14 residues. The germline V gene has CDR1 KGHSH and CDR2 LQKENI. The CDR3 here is CASSAEPDYYGYTF. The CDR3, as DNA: TGTGCCAGCTCCGCGGAGCCAGATTACTATGGCTACACCTTC.

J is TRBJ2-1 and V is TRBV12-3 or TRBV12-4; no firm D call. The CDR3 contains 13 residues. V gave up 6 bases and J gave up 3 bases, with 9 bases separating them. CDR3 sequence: CASRPSGYNEQFF. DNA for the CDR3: TGTGCCAGCAGGCCTTCGGGCTACAATGAGCAGTTCTTC.

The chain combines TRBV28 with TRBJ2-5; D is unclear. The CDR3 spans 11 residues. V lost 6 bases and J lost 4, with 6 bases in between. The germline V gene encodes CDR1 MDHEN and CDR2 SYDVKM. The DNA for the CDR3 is TGTGCCAGCAGACACCGAGAGACCCAGTACTTC. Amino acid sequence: CASRHRETQYF.

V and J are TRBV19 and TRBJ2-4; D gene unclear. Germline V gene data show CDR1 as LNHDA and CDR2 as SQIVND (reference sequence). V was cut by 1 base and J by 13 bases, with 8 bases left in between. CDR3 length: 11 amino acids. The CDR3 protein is CASSIGAEQYF. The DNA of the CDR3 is TGTGCCAGTAGTATAGGTGCGGAACAGTACTTC.

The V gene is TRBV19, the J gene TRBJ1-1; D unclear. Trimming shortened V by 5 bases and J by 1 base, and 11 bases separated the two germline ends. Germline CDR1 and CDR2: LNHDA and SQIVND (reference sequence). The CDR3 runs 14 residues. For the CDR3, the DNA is TGTGCCAGTAGTCGGGGTCCACCGAACACTGAAGCTTTCTTT. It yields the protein CASSRGPPNTEAFF.

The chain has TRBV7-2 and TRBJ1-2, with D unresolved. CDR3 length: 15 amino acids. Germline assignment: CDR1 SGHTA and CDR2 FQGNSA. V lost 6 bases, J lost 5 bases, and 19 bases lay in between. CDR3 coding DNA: TGTGCCAGCAGTGATGACATGGGGAGAAGGTATGGCTACACCTTC. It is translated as CASSDDMGRRYGYTF.

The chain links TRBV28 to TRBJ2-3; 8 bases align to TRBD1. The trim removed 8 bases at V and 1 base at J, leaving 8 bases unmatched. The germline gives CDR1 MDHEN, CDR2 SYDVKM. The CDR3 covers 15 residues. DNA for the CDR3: TGTGCCAGCTCCGGACAGGGCGGGGGCACAGATACGCAGTATTTT. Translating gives CASSGQGGGTDTQYF.